This T cell receptor beta chain was sequenced during a study of graft-versus-host responses after intestinal transplantation. TCRdb's copy holds only in-frame clones and misses some; the assay was immunoSEQ multiplex PCR. The sample includes 90,000 to 150,000 clones, approximately 95% of them seen just once. CDR1 and CDR2 (germline): LNHDA, SQIVND (reference sequence). The ends lost 1 base at V and 3 bases at J; junction bases unmatched: 13. The CDR3 sequence is 18 residues long. A word on this clone: The antigen is undetermined.

The rearrangement uses TRBV19 and TRBJ2-5; 8 bases are a match to TRBD1. The source is a human donor who received an intestinal transplant. This specimen was unstimulated CD8+ T cells sorted from spleen or lymph node cells, taken before intestinal transplant. The CDR3 region has the DNA TGTGCCAGTAGTATAGGCCCCCCTAGACAGGGGTGGGAAGAGACCCAGTACTTC. Residues: CASSIGPPRQGWEETQYF.